This TCR beta chain was sequenced in a study of control samples from healthy donors and cancer patients (dated by TCRdb to about 2020). Concerning this clone: This clone's antigen is unknown. No qualities accompany the bases; no much larger clone lies one base away.

Reading from cysteine to phenylalanine, the CDR3 counts 12 amino acids. The only DNA kept is the CDR3, 36 bases in frame from the first base. According to the germline V gene, CDR1 reads MDHEN and CDR2 reads SYDVKM. V gives up 7 bases and J gives up 0 bases, and the segment between their germline ends measures 6 bases. The library was prepared using the immunoSEQ multiplex PCR assay. Drawn from immuneACCESS, this table holds only the in-frame rearrangements with V and J called that TCRdb kept. Clones are partly lost; checked studies trace under half to an unresolved V gene and leave the rest unexplained. This sample is represented by approximately 190,000 clones; roughly nine tenths of them were singletons. The ten largest account for less than 2% of the sample.

The chain couples TRBV28 to TRBJ1-1; the D gene remains uncertain. Sequencing input: blood. The origin of this receptor is a man aged 25 to 45 in good health. In nucleotide form, the sequence is TGTGCCAGCAAGAATATGAACACTGAAGCTTTCTTT. It translates as CASKNMNTEAFF.